A selection of T cell receptor beta chains follows, all from one sample in a study of cytomegalovirus exposure and HLA in healthy donors. The assay was immunoSEQ multiplex PCR, and TCRdb's table has in-frame clones only and misses some. The profile shows 200,000 to 250,000 clones, 75% to 95% of them singletons. The specimen was PBMCs. Every receptor here comes from a young woman in good health and CMV-seronegative. Each CDR3 is given with its conserved first and last residue. D genes are given only for firm matches. Clone size appears in some rows only: once, few, many, or a class for an expanded clone.

abundance: once; d_gene: .; v_gene: TRBV5-4; CDR3aa: CASIELSGVGGYTF
abundance: .; d_gene: .; v_gene: TRBV13; CDR3aa: CASSVVETQYF
abundance: .; d_gene: TRBD2; v_gene: TRBV7-9; CDR3aa: CASSFSGIGDEQFF
abundance: .; d_gene: .; v_gene: TRBV25-1; CDR3aa: CASSEYRANEQFF
abundance: .; d_gene: TRBD2; v_gene: TRBV29-1; CDR3aa: CSVEPRLADTDTQYF
abundance: .; d_gene: TRBD2; v_gene: TRBV19; CDR3aa: CASSRTSDLGLDTQYF
abundance: .; d_gene: TRBD1; v_gene: TRBV28; CDR3aa: CASSLPRQGKGTDTQYF
abundance: .; d_gene: TRBD1; v_gene: TRBV7-9; CDR3aa: CASSLGQSNQPQHF
abundance: .; d_gene: .; v_gene: TRBV20-1; CDR3aa: CSASGAIEQFF
abundance: .; d_gene: TRBD1; v_gene: TRBV5-4; CDR3aa: CASSLVGTVFSPLHF
abundance: .; d_gene: TRBD1; v_gene: TRBV7-2; CDR3aa: CASDKGGQTYGYTF
abundance: .; d_gene: TRBD2; v_gene: TRBV6-5; CDR3aa: CASTSSGAYEQYF
abundance: .; d_gene: TRBD2; v_gene: TRBV11-2; CDR3aa: CASSLDALGGTSGRSYEQYF
abundance: .; d_gene: TRBD1; v_gene: TRBV7-2; CDR3aa: CASSVLGTGDTEAFF
abundance: .; d_gene: .; v_gene: TRBV19; CDR3aa: CASSKITGDHQPQHF
abundance: .; d_gene: TRBD2; v_gene: TRBV10-1; CDR3aa: CASTKIAGGETGELFF
abundance: .; d_gene: TRBD1; v_gene: TRBV15; CDR3aa: CATSNRGDGYTF
abundance: .; d_gene: TRBD1; v_gene: TRBV18; CDR3aa: CASSLQGTRGNTIYF
abundance: .; d_gene: TRBD1; v_gene: TRBV29-1; CDR3aa: CSVEDQDRGDTQYF
abundance: .; d_gene: .; v_gene: TRBV28; CDR3aa: CASRGAGNWPEAFF
abundance: .; d_gene: TRBD1; v_gene: TRBV7-6; CDR3aa: CASSSTAGGAGTEAFF
abundance: .; d_gene: TRBD1; v_gene: TRBV2; CDR3aa: CASSVLGTVTGNQPQHF
abundance: .; d_gene: .; v_gene: TRBV6-1; CDR3aa: CASTEDGTYNEQFF
abundance: .; d_gene: .; v_gene: TRBV2; CDR3aa: CASSELSGQVNEKLFF
abundance: .; d_gene: TRBD1; v_gene: TRBV5-4; CDR3aa: CASSPRDRGTYEQYF
abundance: .; d_gene: .; v_gene: TRBV29-1; CDR3aa: CSVERATNSGANVLTF
abundance: .; d_gene: TRBD1; v_gene: TRBV5-6; CDR3aa: CASSLGTGLRETQYF